These T cell receptor beta chains were read from a single sample in a study of cytomegalovirus exposure and HLA in healthy donors. This table comes from immunoSEQ multiplex PCR, and its TCRdb copy is limited to in-frame clones, with some not included. The repertoire holds around 130,000 clones, with 75% to 85% as singletons. The specimen sequenced was PBMCs. Source of these receptors: a man aged 25-45 years in good health and CMV-seronegative. Both conserved end residues are part of each CDR3. The order of the fields is J gene, D gene, clone size, V gene, CDR3 protein, CDR3 DNA. D genes are given only for firm matches. A clone size is listed for some rows: how often the clone was seen (once, few, many), or a class if it is expanded.

>TRBJ2-4|TRBD1|once|TRBV28
CASSLAGGNIQYF
TGTGCCAGCAGTTTGGCAGGGGGTAACATTCAGTACTTC
>TRBJ2-1|TRBD2|-|TRBV30
CAWSGLMGSGRNYNEQFF
TGTGCCTGGAGTGGGCTCATGGGTAGCGGGAGGAATTACAATGAGCAGTTCTTC
>TRBJ2-1|TRBD2|-|TRBV12-5
CASGLERRGWTSGLHNEQFF
TGTGCTAGTGGTTTGGAGCGGAGGGGCTGGACTAGCGGACTCCACAATGAGCAGTTCTTC
>TRBJ2-5|TRBD2|-|TRBV10-3
CAISEGTSGMETQYF
TGTGCCATCAGTGAAGGGACTAGCGGGATGGAGACCCAGTACTTC
>TRBJ2-1|TRBD1|-|TRBV29-1
CSVGLGGDEQFF
TGCAGCGTTGGCTTAGGGGGCGATGAGCAGTTCTTC
>TRBJ1-1|-|-|TRBV9
CASTQSGSFTEAFF
TGTGCCAGCACTCAATCGGGATCATTCACTGAAGCTTTCTTT
>TRBJ2-1|TRBD2|-|TRBV27
CASSPTSGIGNEQFF
TGTGCCAGCAGCCCGACTAGCGGAATAGGAAATGAGCAGTTCTTC
>TRBJ2-3|-|few|TRBV14
CASSHRGALLLSTDTQYF
TGTGCCAGCAGCCACAGGGGCGCGCTCCTCCTTAGCACAGATACGCAGTATTTT
>TRBJ2-1|TRBD2|-|TRBV19
CASSITSGWTRGDEQFF
TGTGCCAGTAGTATTACTAGCGGGTGGACAAGGGGGGATGAGCAGTTCTTC
>TRBJ2-2|-|-|TRBV12-5
CASGVFLQRLFF
TGTGCTAGCGGAGTTTTTTTGCAACGGCTGTTTTTT
>TRBJ1-2|-|few|TRBV4-2
CASSQDNELGYGYTF
TGTGCCAGCAGCCAAGATAATGAGCTTGGCTATGGCTACACCTTC
>TRBJ1-2|-|-|TRBV4-1
CASSQKMGAGGYTF
TGCGCCAGCAGCCAAAAGATGGGGGCTGGTGGCTACACCTTC
>TRBJ1-1|-|-|TRBV23-1
CASRFLRQEDIDRGMNTEAFF
TGCGCCAGCCGCTTTTTACGACAGGAAGACATCGACAGAGGGATGAACACTGAAGCTTTCTTT
>TRBJ2-3|TRBD2|-|TRBV4-1
CASSRGLAGASTDTQYF
TGCGCCAGCAGCCGGGGACTAGCGGGAGCTAGCACAGATACGCAGTATTTT
>TRBJ2-7|TRBD1|-|TRBV28
CASSIPAGTGAYEQYF
TGTGCCAGCAGCATCCCGGCCGGGACAGGGGCGTACGAGCAGTACTTC
>TRBJ2-4|-|-|TRBV4-3
CASSPRRRRDIQYF
TGCGCCAGCAGCCCTCGGAGGCGGAGGGACATTCAGTACTTC
>TRBJ1-3|-|-|TRBV9
CASSVGHEPSGNTIYF
TGTGCCAGCAGCGTAGGGCACGAACCCTCTGGAAACACCATATATTTT
>TRBJ2-7|TRBD2|-|TRBV6-1
CASSNLAAYEQYF
TGTGCCAGCAGTAATCTAGCGGCCTACGAGCAGTACTTC
>TRBJ2-7|-|-|TRBV7-9
CASSLVGSRSSYEQYF
TGTGCCAGCAGCTTAGTTGGTAGCCGGAGCTCCTACGAGCAGTACTTC
>TRBJ1-1|TRBD1|-|TRBV29-1
CSTMTGGGTEAFF
TGCAGCACGATGACAGGGGGCGGCACTGAAGCTTTCTTT
>TRBJ1-5|TRBD1|-|TRBV6-6
CASSYRTGRSPQHF
TGTGCCAGCAGTTACAGGACAGGGAGGTCGCCCCAGCATTTT
>TRBJ2-7|TRBD2|few|TRBV7-3
CASSLDSSGTYEQYF
TGTGCCAGCAGCCTAGATTCTAGCGGAACCTACGAGCAGTACTTC
>TRBJ2-4|TRBD2|-|TRBV28
CASTSAVVAGGPPRLAKNIQYF
TGTGCCAGCACCTCCGCGGTGGTAGCGGGAGGGCCCCCCCGATTAGCCAAAAACATTCAGTACTTC